This TCR beta chain was retrieved from a study of T-cell memory formation after mild COVID-19. Study-level points and caveats: The appearance of some responding clones in pre-infection memory suggested that cross-reactive memory joined. The study found contracting CD4+ clones mainly in CM and EM and contracting CD8+ clones in EMRA.

This clonotype was counted ten times or more. What it binds is not known. Libraries for TCRalpha and TCRbeta carried sample barcodes and unique molecular identifiers via 5'RACE. From the 5' RACE reads, TCRdb called clonotypes with MiXCR, one entry per CDR3 protein. The table has tens of thousands of distinct CDR3 sequences, roughly 15% seen once. The CDR3 sequence is 12 residues long. The germline V gene encodes CDR1 DFQATT and CDR2 SNEGSKA (reference sequence). V dropped 2 bases and J dropped 1 base, with 5 bases sitting between them. The rearrangement links TRBV20-1 to TRBJ1-1, with D possibly being TRBD1 (5 bases). Sequences were obtained from PBMCs or a T cell subset sorted from them (not recorded which). This clonotype was obtained from an adult who had mild COVID-19 (a few samples of this study predate the infection). Cell type and time point are not known. CDR3 in amino acids: CSARTGNTEAFF. The CDR3 DNA follows: TGCAGTGCTAGAACAGGGAACACTGAAGCTTTCTTT.